The TCR beta chain under discussion was sequenced for a study of blood T cell repertoires in COVID-19. Looking at the study overall: Whether acute or convalescent, the COVID-19 samples came from the United States, Italy and Spain.

CDR3 size: 13 residues. Trimming left V 10 bases short and J 3 bases short, with 15 bases between. Participant reports of clinical history set cohort assignment. People in the exposed group encountered a COVID-19 case within 2 weeks before entering the study. In the study's own analysis: Estimated nucleated cell counts came from reference gene primer amplification. Here immunoSEQ multiplex PCR was the method, and the copy in TCRdb shows in-frame clones only, minus some. The V and J calls and clone size come from that table; D and trimming were worked out from the DNA. The sample includes hundreds of thousands of clones, under 90% of them seen just once.

The sample was PBMCs or T cells enriched from blood (not recorded which). The TCR comes from a woman in her forties or fifties who had been exposed to COVID-19. V usage is TRBV12-3 or TRBV12-4 and J usage is TRBJ1-2, with TRBD1 as a possible D gene (5 bases). The CDR3, as DNA: TGTGCCACTAGGAGGAGGGGAGACTATGGCTACACCTTC. Its protein product is CATRRRGDYGYTF.